These 20 T cell receptor beta chains were sequenced from one sample in a study of T cells in Graves' hyperthyroidism and ophthalmopathy (dated 2019 in TCRdb). The library came from multiplex PCR. Sequencing instrument: Illumina HiSeq 2000. Amplification of TCR beta CDR3 regions was carried out from RNA transcripts. The first round of RT-PCR for the TCR CDR3 was performed with the HTBI primer set and the Qiagen OneStep RT-PCR kit. The public sequencing data were trimmed at Q25 with fastp and processed into clonotypes with MiXCR by TCRdb, which kept only in-frame beta chains. Merged by CDR3 protein, the rows form single entries marked with the most common genes and DNA. This sample lists a few hundred thousand distinct CDR3 sequences; 21% were detected once. 50% of the sample rests with the top ten. The sample taken for sequencing was blood. The receptors were gathered from a woman between 50 and 59 years old with Graves' hyperthyroidism.

Concerning this clonotype itself: Germline is not matched at one junction end, which may reflect a read error. The CDR3 is CAISLRSPASGSPLHF. DNA of the CDR3: TGTGCCATCAGTTTAAGGTCTCCAGCCTCGGGGTCACCCCTCCACTTT. The rearrangement links TRBV12-3 or TRBV12-4 to TRBJ1-6, with D unresolved. The CDR3 runs to 16 residues.

The chain couples TRBV20-1 to TRBJ2-1, with D tentatively TRBD2 (5 bases). The germline gives CDR1 DFQATT, CDR2 SNEGSKA (reference sequence). The V end was cut by 4 bases, the J end by 3 bases, with 10 bases between. The CDR3 contains 13 residues. The CDR3 spells CSAIRRIYNEQFF. The CDR3 bases are TGCAGTGCTATCCGGAGGATCTACAATGAGCAGTTCTTC.

In its sample, this clonotype was seen once. In DNA, the CDR3 is TGTGCCAGCAGCGCTGATAGCGGGCATCCCACAGATACGCAGTATTTT. Its protein product is CASSADSGHPTDTQYF. The gene calls are TRBV9 and TRBJ2-3, with 7 bases aligning to TRBD2. With 3 bases clipped from V and 2 bases from J, the junction kept 9 bases outside the gene matches. The CDR3 spans 16 residues. Germline loops: CDR1 SGDLS, CDR2 YYNGEE. Full variable domain (remainder filled in from reference TRBV9 and TRBJ2-3): DSGVTQTPKHLITATGQRVTLRCSPRSGDLSVYWYQQSLDQGLQFLIQYYNGEERAKGNILERFSAQQFPDLHSELNLSSLELGDSALYFCASSADSGHPTDTQYFGPGTRLTVL.

This clonotype was found many times. J is TRBJ1-1 and V is TRBV6-1; no definite D call. Germline loops: CDR1 MNHNS, CDR2 SASEGT. Trimming left V 5 bases short and J 0 bases short, with 10 bases between. This CDR3 comprises 14 residues. CDR3 residues: CASSQTTMNTEAFF. In DNA form, the CDR3 reads TGTGCCAGCAGTCAGACAACAATGAACACTGAAGCTTTCTTT.

The genes are TRBV20-1 and TRBJ1-4; TRBD1 agrees at 7 bases. The CDR3 contains 18 residues. The V and J ends lost 0 bases and 6 bases, in that order; junction bases with no gene match: 16. Germline CDR1 and CDR2: DFQATT and SNEGSKA (reference sequence). In DNA, the CDR3 is TGCAGTGCTAGAGATCGGGCGGCAGGGGGTAAATTGGATGAAAAACTGTTTTTT. Translated, it gives CSARDRAAGGKLDEKLFF.

As for this clonotype: A much larger clone sits a single nucleotide away, making a read error possible. The chain uses TRBV28 and TRBJ1-5; a weak D match, TRBD1 (5 bases). The CDR3 length is 15 residues. Germline V lookup: CDR1 MDHEN, CDR2 SYDVKM. V shed 8 bases and J shed 1 base, with 15 bases lying between them. As DNA, the CDR3 is TGTGCCAGCCGAACCATAGGGGCGAGCAATCAGCCCCAGCATTTT. Amino acid sequence: CASRTIGASNQPQHF. Full variable domain (remainder filled in from reference TRBV28 and TRBJ1-5): DVKVTQSSRYLVKRTGEKVFLECVQDMDHENMFWYRQDPGLGLRLIYFSYDVKMKEKGDIPEGYSVSREKKERFSLILESASTNQTSMYLCASRTIGASNQPQHFGDGTRLSIL.

This clonotype was recorded at least ten times. The V call is TRBV28, the J call TRBJ2-1; 8 bases fit TRBD2. The germline CDR1 and CDR2 sequences are MDHEN and SYDVKM. The junction had 8 bases not matched to a gene; V was cut back by 3 bases and J by 7 bases. This CDR3 region has 15 residues. CDR3 loop: CASSFAGRAGNEQFF. Written as DNA, the CDR3 is TGTGCCAGCAGTTTTGCCGGGAGGGCCGGGAATGAGCAGTTCTTC.

This clonotype was seen repeatedly, ten times or more. This chain links TRBV28 with TRBJ1-6; tentative D call: TRBD1 (5 bases). Germline-derived CDR1 and CDR2 are MDHEN and SYDVKM. V was clipped by 4 bases and J by 14 bases, with 18 bases between them. The CDR3 runs 14 residues. In DNA, the CDR3 is TGTGCCAGCAGTTGGGACGTTCTCTCAAAAACCCTCCACTTT. Translating it yields CASSWDVLSKTLHF.

V usage is TRBV11-2 and J usage is TRBJ2-4; D remains ambiguous. V was pared by 3 bases and J by 0 bases, with 12 bases between. The CDR3 runs 16 residues. CDR1 is SGHAT and CDR2 is FQNNGV in the germline V gene. The CDR3 nucleotides are TGTGCCAGCAGCTTCCTTGAACCTTTAGCCAAAAACATTCAGTACTTC. It is translated as CASSFLEPLAKNIQYF. The full variable domain, its missing parts supplied by reference TRBV11-2 and TRBJ2-4, is EAGVAQSPRYKIIEKRQSVAFWCNPISGHATLYWYQQILGQGPKLLIQFQNNGVVDDSQLPKDRFSAERLKGVDSTLKIQPAKLEDSAVYLCASSFLEPLAKNIQYFGAGTRLSVL.

This CDR3 is CASRWSGSSSYNEQFF. CDR3 in DNA: TGTGCCAGCAGGTGGAGCGGGAGCAGCTCCTACAATGAGCAGTTCTTC. The V and J genes are TRBV6-2 or TRBV6-3 and TRBJ2-1; 8 positions agree with TRBD2. The CDR3 is made up of 16 amino acids. V trimming: 6 bases; J trimming: 0 bases; junction bases outside the gene matches: 7. Looked up from germline, CDR1 is MNHEY and CDR2 is SVGEGT.

About this clonotype: A much bigger clone sits one base away, suggesting this may be a read error. This rearrangement joins TRBV7-9 to TRBJ2-5; 7 bases map to TRBD2. CDR1 and CDR2 (germline): SEHNR, FQNEAQ (reference sequence). With V trimmed by 10 bases and J by 5 bases, 10 bases remained unmatched. This CDR3 contains 13 residues. The CDR3 DNA follows: TGTGCCACCAGATCGACTAGCAGGGAGACCCAGTACTTC. Its protein is CATRSTSRETQYF.

The CDR3 here is CSAGTSGGTGELFF. In DNA, the CDR3 is TGCAGCGCCGGGACTAGCGGGGGAACCGGGGAGCTGTTTTTT. The chain employs TRBV29-1 and TRBJ2-2; 14 bases match TRBD2. CDR3 length equals 14 residues. Germline lookup yields CDR1 SQVTM and CDR2 ANQGSEA. V dropped 7 bases and J dropped 5; count of bases not matched to a gene: 3.

The V gene is TRBV4-2, the J gene TRBJ2-1, with TRBD2 matching over 12 bases. The CDR3 extends over 16 amino acids. CDR1 LGHNA and CDR2 YNFKEQ come from the germline V gene. The V gene end was trimmed by 4 bases and the J gene end by 3 bases; junction bases not matched to a gene: 4. Here the CDR3 reads CASSPTSGSLYNEQFF. The CDR3 region has the DNA TGTGCCAGCAGCCCGACTAGCGGGAGTCTCTACAATGAGCAGTTCTTC.

This clonotype has a handful of counts. Given a much more abundant clone one base away, this may be a read error. The chain has TRBV6-1 and TRBJ1-2; D uncertain. The CDR3 has 14 amino acids. The germline gives CDR1 MNHNS, CDR2 SASEGT. Trimming removed 5 bases at V and 3 bases at J, with 13 bases between. CDR3: CASSQPGGYYGYTF. In DNA, the CDR3 is TGTGCCAGCAGTCAACCGGGAGGGTACTATGGCTACACCTTC.

This clonotype was counted many times. This sequence joins TRBV10-1 and TRBJ1-5, with 9 bases that match TRBD1. V lost 2 bases, J lost 1 base, and 12 bases stayed unmatched. Germline lookup yields CDR1 WNHNN and CDR2 SYGVQD (reference sequence). This CDR3 region has 19 residues. CDR3 nucleotides: TGCGCCAGCAGTGAGGGGACAGGGCGGGGAGGTGAGAGCAATCAGCCCCAGCATTTT. As protein: CASSEGTGRGGESNQPQHF.

The chain recombines TRBV7-8 with TRBJ1-2, with 7 bases aligning to TRBD1. V lost 0 bases and J lost 7; bases outside the gene matches: 8. Germline V lookup: CDR1 SGHVS, CDR2 FQNEAQ. There are 15 residues in the CDR3. CDR3 residues: CASSLAHTGEGGYTF. Written as DNA, the CDR3 is TGTGCCAGCAGCTTAGCTCACACAGGGGAAGGTGGCTACACCTTC.

This clonotype was seen at least ten times. The chain is built from TRBV27 and TRBJ2-3; D call uncertain. V lost 5 bases and J lost 5, with 11 bases in between. The CDR3 is 13 residues long. Germline CDR1 is MNHEY and CDR2 is SMNVEV (reference sequence). The CDR3 sequence is CASSRRVQDTQYF. The CDR3 DNA sequence: TGTGCCAGCAGTAGAAGGGTGCAAGATACGCAGTATTTT.

This clonotype was observed many times. This chain connects TRBV29-1 to TRBJ1-2; D may be TRBD1 (5 bases). This CDR3 contains 12 residues. Germline loops: CDR1 SQVTM, CDR2 ANQGSEA. Trimming shortened V by 4 bases and J by 6 bases, and 12 bases separated the two germline ends. CDR3 sequence (DNA): TGCAGCGTTGCCAGGGAAGTGAATGGCTACACCTTC. This translates into CSVAREVNGYTF.

This clonotype occurred a few times. A read error may be the cause here, since a much bigger clone is one base away. This sequence joins TRBV28 and TRBJ2-1; D remains ambiguous. Trimming removed 5 bases from V and 6 bases from J, with 11 bases in between. Per the germline V gene, CDR1 is MDHEN and CDR2 is SYDVKM. CDR3 length: 13 residues. The CDR3 sequence: CASSPPALNEQFF. CDR3 nucleotide sequence: TGTGCCAGCAGTCCTCCTGCTCTCAATGAGCAGTTCTTC. The complete variable domain, with remaining parts taken from reference TRBV28 and TRBJ2-1, reads DVKVTQSSRYLVKRTGEKVFLECVQDMDHENMFWYRQDPGLGLRLIYFSYDVKMKEKGDIPEGYSVSREKKERFSLILESASTNQTSMYLCASSPPALNEQFFGPGTRLTVL.

The V call is TRBV18, the J call TRBJ2-6; a possible D gene is TRBD1 (6 bases). The germline V gene encodes CDR1 KGHSH and CDR2 LQKENI. The CDR3 totals 18 residues. V shed 3 bases and J shed 0 bases, with 15 bases lying between them. The CDR3 sequence: CASSPRADRPSGANVLTF. For the CDR3, the DNA is TGTGCCAGCTCACCTAGGGCGGACAGACCCTCTGGGGCCAACGTCCTGACTTTC.